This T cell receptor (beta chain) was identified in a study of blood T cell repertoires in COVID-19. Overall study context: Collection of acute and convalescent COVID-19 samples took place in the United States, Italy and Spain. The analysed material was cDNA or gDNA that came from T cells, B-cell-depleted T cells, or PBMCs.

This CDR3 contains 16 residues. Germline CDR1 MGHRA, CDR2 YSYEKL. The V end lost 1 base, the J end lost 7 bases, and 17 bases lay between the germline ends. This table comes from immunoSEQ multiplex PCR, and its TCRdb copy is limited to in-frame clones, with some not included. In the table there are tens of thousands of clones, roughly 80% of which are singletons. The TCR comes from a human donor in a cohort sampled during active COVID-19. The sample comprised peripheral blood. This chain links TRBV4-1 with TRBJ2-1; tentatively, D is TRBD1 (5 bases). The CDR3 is CASSQGGQHNRNEQFF. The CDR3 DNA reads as TGCGCCAGCAGCCAAGGGGGCCAACACAACCGAAATGAGCAGTTCTTC.